The rows below give T cell receptor beta chains drawn from one sample of a study of T cells in Graves' hyperthyroidism and ophthalmopathy. Each CDR3 protein is one row after TCRdb ran MiXCR on the multiplex PCR reads. Of 540,000 or so distinct CDR3 sequences listed, 15% to 17% are singletons. Sequenced: blood. The receptors originated from a woman between 25 and 40 years old with Graves' hyperthyroidism. Each CDR3 is given with its conserved first and last residue. The order of the fields is V gene, clone size, J gene, D gene, CDR3 protein, CDR3 DNA. D genes are given only for firm matches. Size tells how often a clone was seen (once, few, many) or the class of an expanded clone, and some rows leave it out.

>TRBV10-3|few|TRBJ1-5|.
CAISESRVAYSNQPQHF
TGTGCCATCAGTGAGTCTCGGGTGGCTTATAGCAATCAGCCCCAGCATTTT
>TRBV11-1|many|TRBJ1-1|TRBD1
CASSLWTGGGTEAFF
TGTGCCAGCAGCCTCTGGACAGGGGGTGGAACTGAAGCTTTCTTT
>TRBV27|few|TRBJ2-7|.
CASSLGSSLSYEQYF
TGTGCCAGCAGTTTAGGGAGCAGCCTCTCCTACGAGCAGTACTTC
>TRBV15|many|TRBJ2-5|.
CATSRGRGMETQYF
TGTGCCACCAGCAGAGGGAGAGGGATGGAGACCCAGTACTTC
>TRBV3-1|many|TRBJ1-1|.
CATLRDGYTEAFF
TGTGCCACCCTGAGGGACGGCTACACTGAAGCTTTCTTT
>TRBV7-7|many|TRBJ2-3|TRBD2
CASSLSGTTDTQYF
TGTGCCAGCAGCTTAAGCGGGACCACAGATACGCAGTATTTT
>TRBV18|many|TRBJ2-3|.
CASSRFADTQYF
TGTGCCAGCTCACGGTTCGCAGATACGCAGTATTTT
>TRBV6-1|few|TRBJ2-2|TRBD2
CATARAALAGRTGELFF
TGTGCCACAGCCCGAGCAGCGCTAGCGGGACGGACCGGGGAGCTGTTTTTT
>TRBV5-1|many|TRBJ1-1|TRBD1
CASSWGQEAFF
TGCGCCAGCAGCTGGGGACAGGAAGCTTTCTTT
>TRBV24-1|many|TRBJ2-1|TRBD2
CATSDAEAAGGPSGYNEQFF
TGTGCCACCAGTGATGCAGAAGCAGCGGGAGGGCCGTCTGGCTACAATGAGCAGTTCTTC
>TRBV12-3/TRBV12-4|.|TRBJ1-1|.
CASSSTEHTEAFF
TGTGCCAGCAGTTCCACAGAGCACACTGAAGCTTTCTTT
>TRBV15|.|TRBJ2-5|.
CATSRDLDNWGTQYF
TGTGCCACCAGCAGAGATCTGGACAATTGGGGGACCCAGTACTTC